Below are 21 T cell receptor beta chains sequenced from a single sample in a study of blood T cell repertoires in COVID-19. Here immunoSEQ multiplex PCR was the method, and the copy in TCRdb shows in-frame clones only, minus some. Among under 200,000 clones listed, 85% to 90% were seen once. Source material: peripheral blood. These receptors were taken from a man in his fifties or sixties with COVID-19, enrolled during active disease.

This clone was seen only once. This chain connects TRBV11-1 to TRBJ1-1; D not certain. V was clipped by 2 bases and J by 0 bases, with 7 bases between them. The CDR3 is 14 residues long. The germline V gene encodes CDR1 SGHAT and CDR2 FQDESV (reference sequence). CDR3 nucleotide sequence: TGTGCCAGCAGCTTACACGAGCTGAACACTGAAGCTTTCTTT. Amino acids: CASSLHELNTEAFF.

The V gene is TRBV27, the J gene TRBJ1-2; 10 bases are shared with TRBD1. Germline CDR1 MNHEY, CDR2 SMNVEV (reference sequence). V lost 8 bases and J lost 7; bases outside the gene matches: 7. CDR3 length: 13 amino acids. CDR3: CASGRQGAFGYTF. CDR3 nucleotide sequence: TGTGCCAGCGGACGACAGGGGGCTTTTGGCTACACCTTC.

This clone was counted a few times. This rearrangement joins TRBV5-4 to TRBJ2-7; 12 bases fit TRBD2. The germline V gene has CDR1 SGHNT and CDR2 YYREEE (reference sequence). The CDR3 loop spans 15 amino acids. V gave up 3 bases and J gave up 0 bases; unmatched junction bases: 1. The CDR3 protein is CASSSSGRASYEQYF. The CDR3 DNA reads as TGTGCCAGCAGCTCTAGCGGGAGGGCCTCCTACGAGCAGTACTTC.

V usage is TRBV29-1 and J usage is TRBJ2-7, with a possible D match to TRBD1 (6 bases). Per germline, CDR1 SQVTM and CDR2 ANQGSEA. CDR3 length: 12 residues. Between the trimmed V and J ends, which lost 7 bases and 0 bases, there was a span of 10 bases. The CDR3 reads CSAGTYSYEQYF. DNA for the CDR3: TGCAGCGCAGGGACATACTCCTACGAGCAGTACTTC.

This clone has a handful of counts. CDR3 sequence reads: CASSADYGVNYGYTF. CDR3 sequence (DNA): TGTGCCAGCAGCGCCGATTACGGGGTAAACTATGGCTACACCTTC. The rearrangement uses TRBV9 and TRBJ1-2; D gene ambiguous. The ends were cut back, 3 bases at V and 2 bases at J, with 14 bases in the middle. CDR1 is SGDLS, CDR2 YYNGEE, per germline. This CDR3 comprises 15 residues.

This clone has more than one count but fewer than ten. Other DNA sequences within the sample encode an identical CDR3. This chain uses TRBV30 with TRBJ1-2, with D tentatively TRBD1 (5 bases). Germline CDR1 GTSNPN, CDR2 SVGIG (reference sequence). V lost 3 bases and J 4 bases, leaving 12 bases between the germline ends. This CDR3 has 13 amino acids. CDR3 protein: CAWSRDRPYGYTF. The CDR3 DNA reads TGTGCCTGGAGCCGCGACAGACCCTATGGCTACACCTTC.

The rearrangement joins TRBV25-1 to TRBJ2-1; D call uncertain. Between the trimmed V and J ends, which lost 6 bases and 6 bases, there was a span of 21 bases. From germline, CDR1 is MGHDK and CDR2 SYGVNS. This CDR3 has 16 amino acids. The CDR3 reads CASSAPPPASRNEQFF. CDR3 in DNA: TGTGCCAGCAGCGCTCCCCCCCCGGCTAGTCGCAATGAGCAGTTCTTC.

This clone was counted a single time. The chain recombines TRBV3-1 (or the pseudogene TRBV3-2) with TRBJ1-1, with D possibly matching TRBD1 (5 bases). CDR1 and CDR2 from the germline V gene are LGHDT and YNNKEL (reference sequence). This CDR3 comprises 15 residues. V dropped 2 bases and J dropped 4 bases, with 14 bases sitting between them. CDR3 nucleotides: TGTGCCAGCAGCCAATCTCATGTCGGGGGCACTGAAGCTTTCTTT. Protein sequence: CASSQSHVGGTEAFF.

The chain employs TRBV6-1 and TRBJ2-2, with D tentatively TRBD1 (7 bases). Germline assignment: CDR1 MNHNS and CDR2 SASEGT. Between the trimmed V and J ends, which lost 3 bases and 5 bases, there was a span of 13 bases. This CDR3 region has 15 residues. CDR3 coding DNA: TGTGCCAGCAGTGACCTCAGGGGGGAAACCGGGGAGCTGTTTTTT. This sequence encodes CASSDLRGETGELFF.

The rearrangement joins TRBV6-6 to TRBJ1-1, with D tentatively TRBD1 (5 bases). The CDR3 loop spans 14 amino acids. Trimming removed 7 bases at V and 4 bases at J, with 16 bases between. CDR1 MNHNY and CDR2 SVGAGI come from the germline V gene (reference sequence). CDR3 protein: CASTMGGWATEAFF. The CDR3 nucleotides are TGTGCCAGCACCATGGGGGGTTGGGCCACTGAAGCTTTCTTT.

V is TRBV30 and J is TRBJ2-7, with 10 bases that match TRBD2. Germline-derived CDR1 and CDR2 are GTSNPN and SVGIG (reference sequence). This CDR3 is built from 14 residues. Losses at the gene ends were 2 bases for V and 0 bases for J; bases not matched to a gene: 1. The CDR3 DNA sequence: TGTGCCTGGAGTTTAGCGGGAGGCTCCTACGAGCAGTACTTC. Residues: CAWSLAGGSYEQYF.

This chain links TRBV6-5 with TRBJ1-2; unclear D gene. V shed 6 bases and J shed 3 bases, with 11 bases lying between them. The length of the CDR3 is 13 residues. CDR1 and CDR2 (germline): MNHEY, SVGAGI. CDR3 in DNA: TGTGCCAGCAGGCCCCAGATATACTATGGCTACACCTTC. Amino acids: CASRPQIYYGYTF.

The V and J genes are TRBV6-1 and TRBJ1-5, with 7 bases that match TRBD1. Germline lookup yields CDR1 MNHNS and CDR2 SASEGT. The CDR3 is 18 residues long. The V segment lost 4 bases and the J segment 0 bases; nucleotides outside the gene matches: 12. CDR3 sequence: CASSVGTVLQDSNQPQHF. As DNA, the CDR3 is TGTGCCAGCAGTGTGGGGACAGTACTACAGGATAGCAATCAGCCCCAGCATTTT.

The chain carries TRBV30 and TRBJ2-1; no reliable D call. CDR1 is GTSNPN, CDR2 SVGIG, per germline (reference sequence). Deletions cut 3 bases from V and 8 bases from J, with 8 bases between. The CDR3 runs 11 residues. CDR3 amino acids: CAWSVAYEQFF. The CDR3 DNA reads TGTGCCTGGAGCGTAGCATATGAGCAGTTCTTC.

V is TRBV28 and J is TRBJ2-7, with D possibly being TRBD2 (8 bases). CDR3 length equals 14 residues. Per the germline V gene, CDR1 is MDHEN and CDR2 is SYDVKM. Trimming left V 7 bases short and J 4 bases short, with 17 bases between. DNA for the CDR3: TGTGCCAGCACGGGAGGGACAGACTTGTACGAGCAGTACTTC. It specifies CASTGGTDLYEQYF.

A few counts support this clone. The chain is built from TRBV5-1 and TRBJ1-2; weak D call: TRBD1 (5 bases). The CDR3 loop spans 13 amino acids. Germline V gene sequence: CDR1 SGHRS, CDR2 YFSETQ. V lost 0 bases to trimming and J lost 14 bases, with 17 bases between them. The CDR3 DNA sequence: TGCGCCAGCAGCTTGGGGGGGGACTTACCCGCTACCTTC. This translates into CASSLGGDLPATF.

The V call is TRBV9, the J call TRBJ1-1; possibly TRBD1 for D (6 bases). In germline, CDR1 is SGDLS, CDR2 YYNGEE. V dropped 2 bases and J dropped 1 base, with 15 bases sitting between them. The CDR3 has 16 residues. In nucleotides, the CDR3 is TGTGCCAGCAGCGTTGGGACACCTTTCTCGAACACTGAAGCTTTCTTT. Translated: CASSVGTPFSNTEAFF.

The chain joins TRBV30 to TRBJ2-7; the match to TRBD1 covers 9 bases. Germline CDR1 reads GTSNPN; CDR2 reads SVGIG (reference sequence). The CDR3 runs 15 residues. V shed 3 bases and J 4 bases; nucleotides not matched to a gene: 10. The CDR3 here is CAWSVAGTGIYEQYF. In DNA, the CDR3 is TGTGCCTGGAGCGTGGCTGGGACAGGGATTTACGAGCAGTACTTC.

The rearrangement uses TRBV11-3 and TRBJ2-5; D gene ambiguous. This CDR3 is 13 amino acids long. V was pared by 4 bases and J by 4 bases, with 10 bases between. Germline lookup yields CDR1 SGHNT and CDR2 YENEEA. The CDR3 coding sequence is TGTGCCAGCAGCTCCCAACCAGGAGAGACCCAGTACTTC. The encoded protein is CASSSQPGETQYF.

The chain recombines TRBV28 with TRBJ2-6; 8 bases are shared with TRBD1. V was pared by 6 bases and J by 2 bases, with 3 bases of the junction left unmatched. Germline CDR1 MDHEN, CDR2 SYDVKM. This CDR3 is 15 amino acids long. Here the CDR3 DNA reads TGTGCCAGCAGACCGACAGGGGCTGGGGCCAACGTCCTGACTTTC. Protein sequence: CASRPTGAGANVLTF.

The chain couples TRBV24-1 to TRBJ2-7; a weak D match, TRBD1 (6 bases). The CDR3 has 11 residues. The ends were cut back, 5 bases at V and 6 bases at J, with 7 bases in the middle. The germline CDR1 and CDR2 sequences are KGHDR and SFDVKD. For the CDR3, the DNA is TGTGCCACCAGTGCCAGGGGCGAGCAGTACTTC. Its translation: CATSARGEQYF.